The 2 T cell receptor beta chains reported below all come from one sample, sequenced in a study of blood T cell repertoires in COVID-19. Assay: immunoSEQ multiplex PCR; the TCRdb copy retains only in-frame clones and omits some. The repertoire has fewer than 400,000 clones, roughly 89% of them found once; the top ten carry 8% to 9%. The sequencing sample was made of PBMCs or T cells enriched from blood (not recorded which). The receptors here all came from a young woman who had recovered from COVID-19.

In this sample, this clone turned up a few times. The CDR3 reads CASSQEFQDREDRQPQHF. CDR3 bases: TGTGCCAGCAGCCAGGAATTCCAAGACAGGGAGGATCGTCAGCCCCAGCATTTT. The chain uses TRBV4-2 and TRBJ1-5; TRBD1 matches 7 bases. Germline trimming cut 3 bases from V and 6 bases from J; bases unmatched to any gene: 17. The CDR3 is 18 residues long. From germline, CDR1 is LGHNA and CDR2 YNFKEQ.

The chain uses TRBV7-9 and TRBJ1-5; D unresolved. The length of the CDR3 is 15 residues. The V end was cut by 1 base, the J end by 5 bases, with 12 bases between. The V gene's germline CDR1 is SEHNR and CDR2 FQNEAQ (reference sequence). In DNA, the CDR3 is TGTGCCAGCAGCTTAGACCCCACGAGCCATCAGCCCCAGCATTTT. It translates to CASSLDPTSHQPQHF.